These T cell receptor beta chains were read from a single sample in a study of graft-versus-host responses after intestinal transplantation. Sequencing was performed with immunoSEQ multiplex PCR; in TCRdb, only in-frame clones are kept and a portion is missing. The table records tens of thousands of clones, about nine tenths of them present only once. Sample: ileum tissue, taken about 350 days after transplant. All receptors come from a human patient who received an intestinal transplant, so some T cells may come from the graft donor. The CDR3 runs from the conserved cysteine through the conserved F or W. Fields, in order: clone size, J gene, V gene, D gene, CDR3 DNA, CDR3 protein. The D gene is left open where the match is weak. Size is stated for part of the rows, as once, few or many counts, or as a class when the clone is expanded.

clone size: NA; J gene: TRBJ2-3; V gene: TRBV5-6; D gene: NA; CDR3 DNA: TGTGCCAGCAGGAGGAGGGTTACTACTAGCACAGATACGCAGTATTTT; CDR3 protein: CASRRRVTTSTDTQYF
clone size: NA; J gene: TRBJ1-1; V gene: TRBV4-3; D gene: NA; CDR3 DNA: TGCGCCAGCAGCCAAGATCGGGGGACTGAAGCTTTCTTT; CDR3 protein: CASSQDRGTEAFF
clone size: NA; J gene: TRBJ2-1; V gene: TRBV4-1; D gene: NA; CDR3 DNA: TGCGCCAGCAGCCAAGATATCGTCGGGGGCCCTTACAATGAGCAGTTCTTC; CDR3 protein: CASSQDIVGGPYNEQFF
clone size: NA; J gene: TRBJ2-2; V gene: TRBV4-2; D gene: NA; CDR3 DNA: TGTGCCAGCAGGCCTCTGATACGGAACACCGGGGAGCTGTTTTTT; CDR3 protein: CASRPLIRNTGELFF
clone size: NA; J gene: TRBJ1-1; V gene: TRBV7-5; D gene: NA; CDR3 DNA: TGTGTCAGAAGCCCCCCTGGCGGGGACAGGGTTAACACTGAAGCTTTCTTT; CDR3 protein: CVRSPPGGDRVNTEAFF
clone size: NA; J gene: TRBJ2-5; V gene: TRBV7-9; D gene: NA; CDR3 DNA: TGTGCCAGCAGCTTAGTTCAGGGGCCCCTCCAAGAGACCCAGTACTTC; CDR3 protein: CASSLVQGPLQETQYF
clone size: once; J gene: TRBJ2-1; V gene: TRBV4-1; D gene: NA; CDR3 DNA: TGCGCCAGCAGCCCCCGATGGAGGGGGGACAATGAGCAGTTCTTC; CDR3 protein: CASSPRWRGDNEQFF
clone size: NA; J gene: TRBJ2-5; V gene: TRBV9; D gene: TRBD1; CDR3 DNA: TGTGCCAGCACCCGAGGGGGCAGGGGGCCTGAAGAGACCCAGTACTTC; CDR3 protein: CASTRGGRGPEETQYF
clone size: NA; J gene: TRBJ1-1; V gene: TRBV5-1; D gene: NA; CDR3 DNA: TGCGCCAGCAGCTTGGGGACAGCGAACACTGAAGCTTTCTTT; CDR3 protein: CASSLGTANTEAFF
clone size: NA; J gene: TRBJ1-1; V gene: TRBV20-1; D gene: TRBD1; CDR3 DNA: TGCAGTGCGCGACAGGGGACTGAAGCTTTCTTT; CDR3 protein: CSARQGTEAFF
clone size: NA; J gene: TRBJ2-3; V gene: TRBV2; D gene: TRBD2; CDR3 DNA: TGTGCCAGCAGTGGGCCTAGCGGGTCTAGCACAGATACGCAGTATTTT; CDR3 protein: CASSGPSGSSTDTQYF
clone size: NA; J gene: TRBJ1-3; V gene: TRBV6-6; D gene: NA; CDR3 DNA: TGTGCCACCACAGCGAGCTCTGGAAACACCATATATTTT; CDR3 protein: CATTASSGNTIYF
clone size: NA; J gene: TRBJ1-5; V gene: TRBV6-5; D gene: TRBD1; CDR3 DNA: TGTGCCAGCAGTTTGACAGGGGGCGATCAGCCCCAGCATTTT; CDR3 protein: CASSLTGGDQPQHF
clone size: NA; J gene: TRBJ1-1; V gene: TRBV29-1; D gene: NA; CDR3 DNA: TGCAGCGTTTCTCTAACGGCTTTCTTT; CDR3 protein: CSVSLTAFF
clone size: NA; J gene: TRBJ2-4; V gene: TRBV6-5; D gene: TRBD2; CDR3 DNA: TGTGCCAGCAGTCCTAGCGGGAGTAAGAAAAACATTCAGTACTTC; CDR3 protein: CASSPSGSKKNIQYF
clone size: NA; J gene: TRBJ2-3; V gene: TRBV5-6; D gene: NA; CDR3 DNA: TGTGCCAGCAGCTTTGAGGGGTACCTCACAGATACGCAGTATTTT; CDR3 protein: CASSFEGYLTDTQYF
clone size: NA; J gene: TRBJ2-7; V gene: TRBV6-5; D gene: NA; CDR3 DNA: TGTGCCAGCAGTGTCTACGAGCAGTACTTC; CDR3 protein: CASSVYEQYF
clone size: NA; J gene: TRBJ2-7; V gene: TRBV11-2; D gene: TRBD2; CDR3 DNA: TGTGCCAGCAGTCTCCGGGTGGGAAGCGGGACGTCCTACGAGCAGTACTTC; CDR3 protein: CASSLRVGSGTSYEQYF
clone size: once; J gene: TRBJ2-6; V gene: TRBV30; D gene: NA; CDR3 DNA: TGTGCCTGGATGGACAAGGCTTTGGGGGCCAACGTCCTGACTTTC; CDR3 protein: CAWMDKALGANVLTF
clone size: NA; J gene: TRBJ2-4; V gene: TRBV4-1; D gene: NA; CDR3 DNA: TGCGCCAGCAGAACCGCAGACAGGGCGGGAGACATTCAGTACTTC; CDR3 protein: CASRTADRAGDIQYF
clone size: NA; J gene: TRBJ2-2; V gene: TRBV2; D gene: NA; CDR3 DNA: TGTGCCAGCAGTCCATCCCCCCCCCGAGGGGAGCTGTTTTTT; CDR3 protein: CASSPSPPRGELFF
clone size: NA; J gene: TRBJ2-1; V gene: TRBV5-4; D gene: TRBD2; CDR3 DNA: TGTGCCAGCAGCTTGAGTAGCGGGGGCCCCTCCTACAATGAGCAGTTCTTC; CDR3 protein: CASSLSSGGPSYNEQFF
clone size: once; J gene: TRBJ2-7; V gene: TRBV5-1; D gene: NA; CDR3 DNA: TGCGCCAGCAGCTTGGTACCAGGATTCTACGAGCAGTACTTC; CDR3 protein: CASSLVPGFYEQYF
clone size: once; J gene: TRBJ2-5; V gene: TRBV19; D gene: NA; CDR3 DNA: TGTGCCAGTAGTGCGTTACCGGGGAAGGGGCAAGAGACCCAGTACTTC; CDR3 protein: CASSALPGKGQETQYF
clone size: NA; J gene: TRBJ1-4; V gene: TRBV7-8; D gene: NA; CDR3 DNA: TGTGCCAGCAGCTTAGCCAGGCTCGGACAGTATAGGTTGAAACTGTTTTTT; CDR3 protein: CASSLARLGQYRLKLFF
clone size: NA; J gene: TRBJ2-5; V gene: TRBV6-6; D gene: TRBD1; CDR3 DNA: TGTGCCAGCACCGAGACAGGGGGGACTGAGACCCAGTACTTC; CDR3 protein: CASTETGGTETQYF
clone size: once; J gene: TRBJ2-7; V gene: TRBV6-5; D gene: NA; CDR3 DNA: TGTGCCAGCAGTTATTCCGGGACCCTAGACTACGAGCAGTACTTC; CDR3 protein: CASSYSGTLDYEQYF